Listed below are T cell receptor beta chains from one sample, sequenced in a study of Graves' ophthalmopathy and Graves' hyperthyroidism. TCRdb processed the multiplex PCR reads anew with MiXCR; each CDR3 protein has one entry. Here the sample spans over a million distinct CDR3 sequences, about 35% being singletons. The sample was peripheral blood or thyroid tissue (not recorded which). Source of these receptors: an adult man with Graves' hyperthyroidism. Each CDR3 is given with its conserved first and last residue. Fields, in order: V gene, CDR3 protein.

TRBV7-9,CASSLEQRGDTEAFF
TRBV7-8,CASSPGTQRPNYGYTF
TRBV9,CASSGQGAIGELFF
TRBV7-2,CASSFGGRPGIGGYTF
TRBV11-2,CASSLSDRNREQYF
TRBV7-2,CASSLGPNDEQFF
TRBV5-1,CASSATGLNTEAFF
TRBV6-5,CTSSRLGTGNQPQHF
TRBV7-2,CASSLWAGRNTEAFF
TRBV2,CASSEMGATNEKLFF
TRBV5-8,CASSLGASGGADTQYF
TRBV19,CASTSGRIGSQETQYF
TRBV10-3,CAISPAPGRYEQYF
TRBV6-2/TRBV6-3,CASKMSYEQYF
TRBV29-1,CSVWDRGVKTYGYTF
TRBV12-3/TRBV12-4,CASSLSGLSREQYF
TRBV9,CASSSMGGTEAFF
TRBV12-3/TRBV12-4,CASSSTVNTEAFF
TRBV12-3/TRBV12-4,CASSLIRDQPQHF
TRBV28,CASRPDRRSPLHF
TRBV19,CASSISQHYGYTF
TRBV10-2,CASSDLRADYEQYF
TRBV2,CASREGQVRSGANVLTF
TRBV5-1,CASSLAEGLAAFF
TRBV29-1,CSVWAYGQGYEQYF
TRBV6-6,CASSYREAGYTEAFF
TRBV11-2,CASSTQVYEQYF
TRBV7-2,CASSQLAGQQGDTQYF
TRBV7-2,CAIRRLAGDQGTDTQYF
TRBV6-1,CAISDTTSSYEQYF
TRBV6-5,CASSNSGNEKETQYF
TRBV10-2,CASSPGRYYEQYF
TRBV7-2,CASSLPGQGGYGYTF
TRBV20-1,CSARKTASEKLFF
TRBV10-3,CAISELGRNTEAFF
TRBV20-1,CSARVGGARDDTGELFF
TRBV5-4,CASSLPPGQGAPPDTGELFF
TRBV4-1,CASSQEGSGRNTIYF
TRBV19,CASIGTVINSPLHF
TRBV11-2,CASSLTGTGVETQYF
TRBV6-5,CASSYSGIQETQYF
TRBV25-1,CASSEAGEGLGEQYF
TRBV29-1,CSVAAGGNTEAFF
TRBV10-3,CAIRETSGRASTGELFF
TRBV10-3,CATMTGLLGEQYF
TRBV30,CAWSGQSGNTIYF
TRBV9,CASSVVGSGANVLTF
TRBV24-1,CATSDPTGNSGNTIYF
TRBV25-1,CASRNWGFENTEAFF